Described below is a single T cell receptor beta chain sequence and its context. This record belongs to a study of control samples from healthy donors and cancer patients. Here immunoSEQ multiplex PCR was the method, and the copy in TCRdb shows in-frame clones only, minus some. In the table there are under 200,000 clones, nearly 96% of which are singletons. Trimming left V 2 bases short and J 7 bases short, with 12 bases between. The CDR3 is made up of 14 amino acids. Germline V lookup: CDR1 MNHNS, CDR2 SASEGT. The receptor was derived from a woman in her thirties in good health. Sequencing used blood. The chain is built from TRBV6-1 and TRBJ2-1; tentative D call: TRBD1 (5 bases). This chain's CDR3 is CASSEFQGNNEQFF. The CDR3, as DNA: TGTGCCAGCAGTGAATTTCAGGGTAATAATGAGCAGTTCTTC.